The 15 T cell receptor beta chains below all came from one sample that was sequenced in a study of T cell changes during pregnancy in multiple sclerosis. Profiling relied on immunoSEQ multiplex PCR, and the TCRdb table lists in-frame clones only, not all of them. The table shows tens of thousands of clones, with 75% to 95% occurring only once. The specimen was CD8+ T cells from peripheral blood mononuclear cells, collected after pregnancy. The receptors were sampled from a female donor with multiple sclerosis, enrolled in a pregnancy study.

This clone was seen once. CDR3 sequence (DNA): TGTGCCAGCAGTGAGGGAGCGGGTAGCACAGATACGCAGTATTTT. It yields the protein CASSEGAGSTDTQYF. The J gene is TRBJ2-3, the V gene TRBV6-4; weak D call: TRBD2 (6 bases). The germline V and J ends were trimmed by 3 bases and 0 bases, with 10 bases remaining between them. Germline V gene sequence: CDR1 MRHNA, CDR2 SNTAGT. CDR3 size: 15 residues.

The chain couples TRBV6-1 to TRBJ1-6, with D unclear. The CDR3 has 14 amino acids. Germline assignment: CDR1 MNHNS and CDR2 SASEGT. V lost 1 base, J lost 5 bases, and 6 bases lay in between. CDR3 nucleotides: TGTGCCAGCAGTGAAGGGAGCGATAATTCACCCCTCCACTTT. Its protein product is CASSEGSDNSPLHF.

The table lists this clone with a few counts. J is TRBJ1-5 and V is TRBV10-3, with D perhaps TRBD1 (6 bases). This CDR3 is built from 17 residues. Germline V CDR1 and CDR2: ENHRY, SYGVKD. The V end was cut by 0 bases, the J end by 0 bases, with 12 bases between. The CDR3 sequence is CAISESMGHYSNQPQHF. The CDR3, as DNA: TGTGCCATCAGTGAGTCAATGGGACATTATAGCAATCAGCCCCAGCATTTT.

The chain joins TRBV6-5 to TRBJ2-5; tentatively, D is TRBD2 (5 bases). This CDR3 comprises 14 residues. Trimming stripped 5 bases from V and 5 bases from J, with 15 bases between. Germline V lookup: CDR1 MNHEY, CDR2 SVGAGI. CDR3 in amino acids: CASSPFTGWETQYF. Here the CDR3 DNA reads TGTGCCAGCAGTCCCTTCACGGGATGGGAGACCCAGTACTTC.

CDR3 loop: CASQGLVPLSGANVLTF. In DNA, the CDR3 is TGCGCCTCCCAGGGATTGGTCCCTCTCTCTGGGGCCAACGTCCTGACTTTC. J is TRBJ2-6 and V is TRBV4-1; possible D gene TRBD1, 5 bases. V lost 11 bases and J 0 bases, leaving 20 bases between the germline ends. Germline CDR1 reads MGHRA; CDR2 reads YSYEKL. CDR3 length: 17 amino acids.

The rearrangement uses TRBV4-1 and TRBJ2-7, with D perhaps matching TRBD2 (5 bases). Germline V CDR1 and CDR2: MGHRA, YSYEKL. The CDR3 has 13 amino acids. Trimming removed 4 bases from V and 0 bases from J, with 7 bases in between. Here the CDR3 DNA reads TGCGCCAGCAGCCTCACTAGCTCCTACGAGCAGTACTTC. It specifies CASSLTSSYEQYF.

This chain uses TRBV28 with TRBJ2-5, with 9 bases fitting TRBD1. The CDR3 length is 14 residues. Germline CDR1 and CDR2: MDHEN and SYDVKM. Germline trimming cut 5 bases from V and 5 bases from J; bases unmatched to any gene: 6. The CDR3 coding sequence is TGTGCCAGCAGTCCCCACAGGGGGCGGGAGACCCAGTACTTC. Its translation is CASSPHRGRETQYF.

The chain combines TRBV7-9 with TRBJ1-4; 7 bases agree with TRBD1. This CDR3 is built from 16 residues. In germline, CDR1 is SEHNR, CDR2 FQNEAQ (reference sequence). V dropped 6 bases and J dropped 3; count of bases not matched to a gene: 10. As DNA, the CDR3 is TGTGCCAGCAGACCGACAGGGTGGCGATCTAATGAAAAACTGTTTTTT. This encodes CASRPTGWRSNEKLFF.

This clone has just a few counts. The chain couples TRBV6-5 to TRBJ1-1; 8 bases match TRBD1. The V gene end was trimmed by 6 bases and the J gene end by 6 bases; junction bases not matched to a gene: 9. The CDR3 length is 14 residues. Germline CDR1 and CDR2: MNHEY and SVGAGI. The CDR3 here is CASSPRTGWAEAFF. As DNA, the CDR3 is TGTGCCAGCAGCCCCCGGACAGGGTGGGCTGAAGCTTTCTTT.

This rearrangement joins TRBV19 to TRBJ2-7; a possible D gene is TRBD1 (5 bases). The V gene lost 6 bases and the J gene lost 4 bases, with 10 bases spanning the gap. CDR1 LNHDA and CDR2 SQIVND come from the germline V gene (reference sequence). The CDR3 contains 12 residues. The CDR3: CASRGAGYEQYF. The CDR3 nucleotides read TGTGCCAGTAGAGGGGCCGGGTACGAGCAGTACTTC.

This sequence joins TRBV10-3 and TRBJ2-5, with D tentatively TRBD1 (6 bases). CDR1 and CDR2 from the germline V gene are ENHRY and SYGVKD. With 0 bases removed from V and 2 bases from J, the gap between germline ends came to 28 bases. CDR3 length: 21 residues. Written as DNA, the CDR3 is TGTGCCATCAGTGAGTCTTGGGAGACTGGGGGTGGGGGCAGCCGGCAAGAGACCCAGTACTTC. Protein sequence: CAISESWETGGGGSRQETQYF.

The rearrangement uses TRBV4-1 and TRBJ2-7; TRBD1 agrees at 7 bases. The CDR3 consists of 14 residues. Germline V gene data show CDR1 as MGHRA and CDR2 as YSYEKL. V gave up 1 base and J gave up 3 bases; unmatched junction bases: 3. The CDR3 spells CASSQGGGFYEQYF. Written as DNA, the CDR3 is TGCGCCAGCAGCCAAGGAGGGGGCTTCTACGAGCAGTACTTC.

The rearrangement uses TRBV28 and TRBJ1-2; D not resolved. Germline V CDR1 and CDR2: MDHEN, SYDVKM. The ends were cut back, 7 bases at V and 8 bases at J, with 20 bases in the middle. There are 14 residues in the CDR3. For the CDR3, the DNA is TGTGCCAGCAAGAGAGGAAACCGCGCCGAGGGCTACACCTTC. Residues: CASKRGNRAEGYTF.

The chain couples TRBV6-6 to TRBJ1-5, with TRBD1 identical over 7 bases. The germline V gene encodes CDR1 MNHNY and CDR2 SVGAGI (reference sequence). The CDR3 has 15 amino acids. The ends lost 1 base at V and 5 bases at J; junction bases unmatched: 5. Here the CDR3 DNA reads TGTGCCAGCAGTTACTACCGTGGACAGGATCAGCCCCAGCATTTT. Amino acids: CASSYYRGQDQPQHF.

The chain carries TRBV9 and TRBJ1-6; 7 nucleotides align to TRBD1. J lost 5 bases, V lost 4 bases, and 6 bases had no gene match. This CDR3 is built from 15 residues. Germline CDR1 and CDR2: SGDLS and YYNGEE. For the CDR3, the DNA is TGTGCCAGCAGCTTGTCGGGACAGCATAATTCACCCCTCCACTTT. It is translated as CASSLSGQHNSPLHF.